This T cell receptor (beta chain) was profiled in a study of T cell changes during pregnancy in multiple sclerosis. The table came from immunoSEQ multiplex PCR; TCRdb's copy has only in-frame clones and leaves some out. In the table there are about 92,000 clones, about 92% of which are singletons. From germline, CDR1 is LGHNT and CDR2 FRNRAP. V gave up 7 bases and J gave up 2 bases; unmatched junction bases: 10. CDR3 length: 16 residues. The clonotype was recovered from a female donor with multiple sclerosis, enrolled in a pregnancy study. The sample was peripheral blood, taken in the first trimester of pregnancy. The chain carries TRBV12-5 and TRBJ2-7; TRBD2 agrees at 11 bases. CDR3 nucleotides: TGTGCTAGTGCCATACGTAGCGGGAGGGCCACCTACGAGCAGTACTTC. Translating gives CASAIRSGRATYEQYF.